This TCR beta chain was captured in a study of identifying expanded T cells in peripheral blood. Concerning this clone: Its antigen is undetermined.

Assay used: immunoSEQ multiplex PCR; TCRdb lists only in-frame clones, some missing. This sample carries some 95,000 clones, 70% to 90% of them seen once, and the ten largest clones take around 6%. Study-wide results and limits: Technical replicates showed about 1.1 changed clones; two weeks around 15; four weeks 19.

CDR3 length equals 13 residues. Trimming removed 5 bases at V and 4 bases at J, with 11 bases between. CDR1 is SGHTA, CDR2 FQGNSA, per germline. The receptor comes from a person aged 18 to 70 in good health. Sequences were obtained from blood. V is TRBV7-2 and J is TRBJ1-1, with D possibly TRBD1 on 5 matching bases. The CDR3 sequence: CASSPMGVTEAFF. CDR3 in DNA: TGTGCCAGCAGCCCGATGGGGGTCACTGAAGCTTTCTTT.